One sample yielded the 21 T cell receptor beta chains listed below, sequenced in a study of regulatory T cells in long-lasting Graves disease. Both iRepertoire HTBI primers and Arm-PCR of CDR3 regions were used to build the TCR beta libraries. TCRdb fed the multiplex PCR reads into MiXCR, producing one record per CDR3 protein. The sample lists some 280,000 distinct CDR3 sequences, more than 20% seen once, with more than 55% in the top ten. Time point noted: persistent/refractory GD, antithyroid drugs over 5 years with positive TRAb. Generation of the TCR library employed RNA extracted from PBMCs. Sequenced material: peripheral blood mononuclear cells (PBMCs), taken when the disease was refractory, from a patient treated with antithyroid drugs. The source of these receptors is a female donor with Graves disease.

The CDR3 DNA sequence: TGTGCCAGTAGTAAGTCCGGGACACGGTATGGGCAGTACTTC. Encoded protein: CASSKSGTRYGQYF. The chain has TRBV19 and TRBJ2-7, with D perhaps TRBD1 (6 bases). This CDR3 has 14 amino acids. V was clipped by 4 bases and J by 9 bases, with 19 bases between them. Germline V gene sequence: CDR1 LNHDA, CDR2 SQIVND (reference sequence).

The CDR3 bases are TGTGCCAGCAGTGAAGCCACAGAAAATGAAAAACTGTTTTTT. Amino acids: CASSEATENEKLFF. The chain has TRBV2 and TRBJ1-4; D gene unclear. Trimming shortened V by 0 bases and J by 5 bases, and 7 bases separated the two germline ends. In germline, CDR1 is SNHLY, CDR2 FYNNEI. CDR3 length: 14 residues. Together with reference TRBV2 and TRBJ1-4, the CDR3 gives the full variable domain: EPEVTQTPSHQVTQMGQEVILRCVPISNHLYFYWYRQILGQKVEFLVSFYNNEISEKSEIFDDQFSVERPDGSNFTLKIRSTKLEDSAMYFCASSEATENEKLFFGSGTQLSVL.

The chain employs TRBV5-5 and TRBJ1-1; TRBD1 matches 7 bases. Germline lookup yields CDR1 SGHKS and CDR2 YYEKEE (reference sequence). The CDR3 is made up of 14 amino acids. J was trimmed by 5 bases and V by 4 bases; bases with no gene match: 8. The CDR3 is CASSPGDRGTEAFF. CDR3 coding DNA: TGTGCCAGCAGCCCAGGGGACAGAGGGACTGAAGCTTTCTTT.

This clonotype occurred many times. The chain links TRBV20-1 to TRBJ2-7; D is unresolved. Germline V gives CDR1 DFQATT, CDR2 SNEGSKA (reference sequence). The CDR3 runs 14 residues. Trimming cost V 5 bases and J 3 bases, with 17 bases left between them. The CDR3 DNA reads as TGCAGTGCTGACAACATGGCCGAGGACTACGAGCAGTACTTC. Translating it yields CSADNMAEDYEQYF.

The table lists this clonotype with a few counts. The V call is TRBV19, the J call TRBJ2-7, with TRBD2 matching 11 bases. The CDR3 is 15 amino acids. CDR1 is LNHDA, CDR2 SQIVND, per germline (reference sequence). The trim removed 3 bases at V and 6 bases at J, leaving 7 bases unmatched. The CDR3 reads CASSIQLAGGSEQYF. The DNA for the CDR3 is TGTGCCAGTAGTATTCAGCTAGCGGGAGGCAGCGAGCAGTACTTC.

The table lists this clonotype with many counts. CDR3 region: CATSDQTTYEQYF. The CDR3 region has the DNA TGTGCCACCAGTGATCAAACAACGTACGAGCAGTACTTC. This chain joins TRBV24-1 and TRBJ2-7; D not certain. This CDR3 comprises 13 residues. Germline V gives CDR1 KGHDR, CDR2 SFDVKD. Trimming pared 3 bases from V and 4 bases from J, leaving 9 bases between.

This clonotype appeared many times. The chain has TRBV20-1 and TRBJ1-1, with unresolved D. Per the germline V gene, CDR1 is DFQATT and CDR2 is SNEGSKA (reference sequence). The CDR3 covers 11 residues. The V and J ends lost 6 bases and 5 bases respectively, with 10 bases between them. This chain's CDR3 is CSATGITEAFF. The CDR3, as DNA: TGCAGTGCCACGGGAATAACTGAAGCTTTCTTT.

This clonotype was counted at least ten times. The chain uses TRBV27 and TRBJ1-2, with 8 bases aligning to TRBD1. The germline gives CDR1 MNHEY, CDR2 SMNVEV (reference sequence). The V gene end was trimmed by 3 bases and the J gene end by 3 bases; junction bases not matched to a gene: 15. The CDR3 totals 18 residues. The CDR3 region is CASSFSRQGRPLDYGYTF. CDR3 nucleotide sequence: TGTGCCAGCAGTTTTTCTCGACAGGGGAGGCCGTTAGACTATGGCTACACCTTC.

This clonotype was counted a few times. The chain is built from TRBV30 and TRBJ2-1; D call uncertain. From germline, CDR1 is GTSNPN and CDR2 SVGIG (reference sequence). The CDR3 runs to 11 residues. The V and J ends lost 0 bases and 6 bases respectively, with 3 bases between them. CDR3 DNA sequence: TGTGCCTGGAGTGTCGGCAATGAGCAGTTCTTC. This encodes CAWSVGNEQFF.

The chain combines TRBV27 with TRBJ2-5, with TRBD1 matching over 9 bases. The CDR3 runs to 14 residues. Germline CDR1 reads MNHEY; CDR2 reads SMNVEV (reference sequence). J lost 2 bases, V lost 5 bases, and 3 bases had no gene match. This chain's CDR3 is CASSHGTGQETQYF. CDR3 bases: TGTGCCAGCAGTCACGGGACAGGGCAAGAGACCCAGTACTTC.

Ten or more counts support this clonotype. The CDR3 is CASSFVKVNEKLFF. The CDR3 DNA is TGTGCCAGCAGTTTCGTGAAGGTTAATGAAAAACTGTTTTTT. The chain links TRBV28 to TRBJ1-4, with no clear D. Trimming pared 3 bases from V and 4 bases from J, leaving 9 bases between. This CDR3 region has 14 residues. Looked up from germline, CDR1 is MDHEN and CDR2 is SYDVKM.

This clonotype was recorded many times. The rearrangement links TRBV2 to TRBJ2-1; no clear D gene. V was shortened by 7 bases and J by 1 base, with 8 bases between the two germline ends. The CDR3 runs to 13 residues. Germline CDR1 and CDR2: SNHLY and FYNNEI. Here the CDR3 reads CASNRESYNEQFF. CDR3 bases: TGTGCCAGCAACCGCGAATCCTACAATGAGCAGTTCTTC.

There are many counts of this clonotype. V and J are TRBV7-9 and TRBJ2-7; no firm D call. Trimming removed 1 base from V and 3 bases from J, with 7 bases in between. Germline values: CDR1 SEHNR, CDR2 FQNEAQ (reference sequence). This CDR3 contains 13 residues. The CDR3 region is CASSLVLGYEQYF. The CDR3 bases are TGTGCCAGCAGCTTAGTGCTAGGCTACGAGCAGTACTTC.

This clonotype was seen at least ten times. The chain recombines TRBV28 with TRBJ2-7, with D possibly TRBD2 on 5 matching bases. This CDR3 comprises 14 residues. Germline V gene lookup returns CDR1 MDHEN and CDR2 SYDVKM. V gave up 4 bases and J gave up 6 bases, with 16 bases separating them. CDR3 amino acids: CASSYSLGPSEQYF. The CDR3 region has the DNA TGTGCCAGCAGTTACTCACTAGGCCCCTCCGAGCAGTACTTC.

There are a few counts of this clonotype. The genes are TRBV30 and TRBJ2-2; D gene uncertain. Germline V gene sequence: CDR1 GTSNPN, CDR2 SVGIG (reference sequence). This CDR3 region has 14 residues. V lost 3 bases and J lost 0, with 8 bases in between. CDR3 sequence (DNA): TGTGCCTGGAGCCCCGGACCGAACACCGGGGAGCTGTTTTTT. Protein: CAWSPGPNTGELFF. The full variable domain, in which reference TRBV30 and TRBJ2-2 provide the parts outside the CDR3, is SQTIHQWPATLVQPVGSPLSLECTVEGTSNPNLYWYRQAAGRGLQLLFYSVGIGQISSEVPQNLSASRPQDRQFILSSKKLLLSDSGFYLCAWSPGPNTGELFFGEGSRLTVL.

This clonotype was detected once. V and J are TRBV15 and TRBJ2-2, with 9 bases that match TRBD2. Trimming removed 0 bases from V and 6 bases from J; junction bases left unmatched: 5. This CDR3 spans 16 amino acids. Germline V gene data show CDR1 as LNHNV and CDR2 as YYDKDF (reference sequence). This CDR3 is CATSRDLSSGAGELFF. Written as DNA, the CDR3 is TGTGCCACCAGCAGAGATCTCTCTAGCGGGGCCGGGGAGCTGTTTTTT.

This chain joins TRBV6-2 or TRBV6-3 and TRBJ2-7; 7 bases map to TRBD1. Germline values: CDR1 MNHEY, CDR2 SVGEGT. The junction had 9 bases not matched to a gene; V was cut back by 3 bases and J by 1 base. CDR3 length: 16 amino acids. DNA for the CDR3: TGTGCCAGCAGTTATCTCCGGGACAGCCGATCCTACGAGCAGTACTTC. Protein sequence: CASSYLRDSRSYEQYF.

V gene TRBV2 combines with J gene TRBJ2-2; no firm D call. With 2 bases removed from V and 5 bases from J, the gap between germline ends came to 15 bases. CDR1 and CDR2 (germline): SNHLY, FYNNEI. The CDR3 is made up of 16 amino acids. CDR3 nucleotides: TGTGCCAGCAGTGAAAGGGCCTTAGGAGAAACCGGGGAGCTGTTTTTT. Amino acids: CASSERALGETGELFF.

This clonotype was observed a handful of times. The CDR3 here is CASSNLAGGDYEQYF. The CDR3 nucleotides read TGTGCCAGCAGTAACTTAGCGGGGGGGGATTACGAGCAGTACTTC. The J gene is TRBJ2-7, the V gene TRBV25-1; 11 positions agree with TRBD2. The junction had 7 bases not matched to a gene; V was cut back by 5 bases and J by 4 bases. CDR1 MGHDK and CDR2 SYGVNS come from the germline V gene. This CDR3 is built from 15 residues.

The sample holds a few counts of this clonotype. The chain links TRBV9 to TRBJ2-5; D might be TRBD2 (6 bases). V was shortened by 4 bases and J by 6 bases, with 19 bases between the two germline ends. CDR1 is SGDLS and CDR2 is YYNGEE in the germline V gene. This CDR3 has 15 amino acids. CDR3 nucleotide sequence: TGTGCCAGCAGCTTGGAGGGGAGGAGCGCGAAGACCCAGTACTTC. This translates into CASSLEGRSAKTQYF.

This clonotype was seen repeatedly, ten times or more. The V gene is TRBV3-1, the J gene TRBJ1-2; 10 nucleotides agree with TRBD1. This CDR3 comprises 16 residues. Germline CDR1 reads LGHDT; CDR2 reads YNNKEL (reference sequence). The V and J ends lost 5 bases and 8 bases, in that order; junction bases with no gene match: 14. Written as DNA, the CDR3 is TGTGCCAGCAGCAGGAGAACCGGGACAGGGGTCGAAGGCTACACCTTC. Its translation: CASSRRTGTGVEGYTF.